Following are 9 T cell receptor beta chains from one sample sequenced in a study of spatial heterogeneity in lung cancer. Study results and limitations: In tumors, expanded intratumoral alpha and beta TCR counts tracked mutation counts.

TCRdb re-called the 5' RACE reads with MiXCR, one entry per CDR3 protein. Of approximately 8,500 distinct CDR3 sequences listed, under 15% are singletons. Time point defined: sample taken at primary tumor resection. Their antigen targets remain unknown. The material sequenced was lung tumor tissue, taken at surgery. These receptors all stem from a male donor with early-stage non-small cell lung cancer.

This clonotype has only a few counts. As an off-target read in a library built for alpha chains, this beta chain has a frequency of little significance. The V call is TRBV12-3 or TRBV12-4, the J call TRBJ2-1, with D uncertain. CDR3 size: 12 residues. V lost 6 bases to trimming and J lost 3 bases, with 6 bases between them. CDR3: CASSWDYNEQFF. In nucleotides, the CDR3 is TGTGCCAGCAGCTGGGACTACAATGAGCAGTTCTTC.

By frequency in the sample, this clonotype is medium-sized. Because this beta chain is a stray read in a library intended to capture alpha chains, its abundance should not be given much weight. The V and J genes are TRBV20-1 and TRBJ2-4; D possibly uses TRBD1 or TRBD2 (5 bases each). CDR3 size: 16 residues. Trimming took 1 base from V and 3 from J, leaving 16 bases between them. Looked up from germline, CDR1 is DFQATT and CDR2 is SNEGSKA (reference sequence). In DNA form, the CDR3 reads TGCAGTGCTAGAGGAGGATACGAGGGACGCAAAAACATTCAGTACTTC. Residues: CSARGGYEGRKNIQYF.

The sample holds many counts of this clonotype. This beta chain is a stray sequence in a library constructed for alpha chains; its clone size is not meaningful. V gene TRBV9 combines with J gene TRBJ2-3, with TRBD2 as a possible D gene (7 bases). V lost 4 bases and J 6 bases, leaving 27 bases between the germline ends. In germline, CDR1 is SGDLS, CDR2 YYNGEE. The CDR3 has 18 amino acids. The CDR3 region is CASSRSLHVGAGGDTQYF. The CDR3 nucleotides are TGTGCCAGCAGCCGGTCCCTTCATGTGGGGGCCGGGGGGGATACGCAGTATTTT.

In this sample, this clonotype turned up many times. A library prepared for alpha chains yielded this beta chain as an off-target read; its size is of little meaning. The V call is TRBV5-4, the J call TRBJ2-1; a possible D gene is TRBD1 (5 bases). The V gene's germline CDR1 is SGHNT and CDR2 YYREEE (reference sequence). V was clipped by 4 bases and J by 5 bases, with 10 bases between them. The CDR3 runs to 13 residues. CDR3 in amino acids: CASSRDRDNEQFF. DNA of the CDR3: TGTGCCAGCAGCCGAGACAGAGACAATGAGCAGTTCTTC.

In its sample, this clonotype was seen many times. This beta chain came through as a stray read in a library set up for alpha chains, and its size says little. The V and J genes are TRBV20-1 and TRBJ2-1, with D possibly being TRBD1 (5 bases). There are 15 residues in the CDR3. The germline V and J ends were trimmed by 0 bases and 8 bases, with 17 bases remaining between them. From germline, CDR1 is DFQATT and CDR2 SNEGSKA (reference sequence). CDR3 DNA: TGCAGTGCTAGAGATCTCAGGGTGAAAGTATATGAGCAGTTCTTC. Its protein is CSARDLRVKVYEQFF.

In this sample, this clonotype is medium-sized. This beta chain is off target for a library built for alpha chains, so its abundance means little. The gene calls are TRBV5-4 and TRBJ2-1, with D possibly being TRBD1 (7 bases). The germline CDR1 and CDR2 sequences are SGHNT and YYREEE (reference sequence). This CDR3 region has 16 residues. Trimming took 4 bases from V and 3 from J, leaving 17 bases between them. The CDR3 spells CASSRGGGTVYNEQFF. The CDR3 DNA reads as TGTGCCAGCAGCCGCGGAGGGGGGACAGTCTACAATGAGCAGTTCTTC.

Points on this clonotype: The size of this beta chain means little, since it is a stray read in a library made for alpha chains. The chain couples TRBV27 to TRBJ2-1, with D tentatively TRBD1 (6 bases). Germline V lookup: CDR1 MNHEY, CDR2 SMNVEV (reference sequence). CDR3 size: 14 residues. With 5 bases removed from V and 8 bases from J, the gap between germline ends came to 16 bases. The CDR3 is CASSPGTYGDEQFF. The CDR3 nucleotides are TGTGCCAGCAGTCCCGGGACATACGGCGATGAGCAGTTCTTC.

This clonotype is medium-sized (0.01 to 0.1%) in the sample. This beta chain was picked up by a library intended for alpha chains and is off target, so its count carries little meaning. The V gene is TRBV20-1, the J gene TRBJ2-5, with a tentative D call TRBD2 (6 bases). Germline CDR1 reads DFQATT; CDR2 reads SNEGSKA (reference sequence). V was pared by 0 bases and J by 5 bases, with 13 bases between. This CDR3 region has 14 residues. CDR3 sequence reads: CSARDSRREETQYF. The CDR3 DNA reads as TGCAGTGCTAGAGATAGCCGGAGGGAGGAGACCCAGTACTTC.

To note about this clonotype: Being off target in a library aimed at alpha chains, this beta chain has a size of little meaning. This chain uses TRBV3-1 with TRBJ2-1; 14 bases fit TRBD2. The trim removed 7 bases at V and 6 bases at J, leaving 8 bases unmatched. The germline V gene has CDR1 LGHDT and CDR2 YNNKEL (reference sequence). CDR3 length equals 16 residues. The CDR3 DNA reads as TGTGCCAGCACCCTATGGGGGACTAGCGGGGGCAATGAGCAGTTCTTC. Its translation is CASTLWGTSGGNEQFF.